This TCR beta chain is drawn from a study of blood T cell repertoires in COVID-19. Study-wide background: COVID-19 samples, acute and convalescent, were from the United States, Italy and Spain. Nucleic acid was either cDNA or gDNA, and it came from T cells, B-cell-depleted T cells, or PBMCs.

As originally analysed: Reference gene primer amplification in the assay estimated nucleated cell counts. The protocol was immunoSEQ multiplex PCR, while the TCRdb copy is restricted to in-frame clones and leaves out a portion. The V and J calls and the clone size are those of that table, but D and trimming were determined from the DNA. The repertoire holds roughly 340,000 clones, about 90% seen once, with 3% to 4% in the top ten. Only a few counts were recorded for this clone. The CDR3 totals 12 residues. V gave up 6 bases and J gave up 8 bases, with 11 bases separating them. CDR1 is SNHLY, CDR2 FYNNEI, per germline.

The sample was peripheral blood. The sequence came from a young woman who had recovered from COVID-19. This rearrangement joins TRBV2 to TRBJ2-1; tentatively, D is TRBD1 (5 bases). In DNA form, the CDR3 reads TGTGCCAGCAGGGGTGTAGGGGATGAGCAGTTCTTC. It translates to CASRGVGDEQFF.